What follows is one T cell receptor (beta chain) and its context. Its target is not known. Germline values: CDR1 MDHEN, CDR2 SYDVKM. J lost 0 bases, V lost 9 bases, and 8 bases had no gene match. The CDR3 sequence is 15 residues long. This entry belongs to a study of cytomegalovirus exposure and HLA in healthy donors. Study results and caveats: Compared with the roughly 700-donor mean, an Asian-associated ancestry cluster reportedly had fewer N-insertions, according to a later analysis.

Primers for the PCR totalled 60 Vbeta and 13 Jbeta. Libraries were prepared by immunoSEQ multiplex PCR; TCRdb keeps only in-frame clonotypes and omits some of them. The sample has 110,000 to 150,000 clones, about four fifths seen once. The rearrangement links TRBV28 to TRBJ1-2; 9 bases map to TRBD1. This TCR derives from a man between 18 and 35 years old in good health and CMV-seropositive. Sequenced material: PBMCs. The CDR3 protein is CASRGQGISNYGYTF. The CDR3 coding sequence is TGTGCCAGTAGGGGACAGGGCATTTCTAACTATGGCTACACCTTC.